The clone carrying this T cell receptor beta chain was observed a single time. As yet, its antigen is unknown. The data are from a study of OX40 agonist ivuxolimab in advanced cancers. Patients were ruled out by autoimmune disease history or systemic immunosuppression. Blood sampling took place at baseline, cycle 4 day 1, and cycle 7 day 1. With V trimmed by 3 bases and J by 2 bases, 8 bases remained unmatched. Germline-derived CDR1 and CDR2 are LNHNV and YYDKDF (reference sequence). The CDR3 has 16 residues. The assay was immunoSEQ multiplex PCR, and TCRdb's table has in-frame clones only and misses some. Of 30,000 to 35,000 clones in the sample, around 83% are singletons; the top ten hold 1.5% to 2%. The study's findings and limits: Certain nonresponders likewise exhibited a low normalized T-cell clonal expansion.

The rearrangement joins TRBV15 to TRBJ2-7; 9 bases are shared with TRBD1. Source: CD4+ or CD8+ T cells sorted from blood, taken in a trial of the OX40 agonist ivuxolimab. The sequence derives from an adult with an advanced solid tumor such as melanoma, head and neck, liver or kidney cancer. Here the CDR3 reads CATSRVGQGNTYEQYF. In DNA, the CDR3 is TGTGCCACCAGCAGGGTAGGACAGGGGAATACCTACGAGCAGTACTTC.